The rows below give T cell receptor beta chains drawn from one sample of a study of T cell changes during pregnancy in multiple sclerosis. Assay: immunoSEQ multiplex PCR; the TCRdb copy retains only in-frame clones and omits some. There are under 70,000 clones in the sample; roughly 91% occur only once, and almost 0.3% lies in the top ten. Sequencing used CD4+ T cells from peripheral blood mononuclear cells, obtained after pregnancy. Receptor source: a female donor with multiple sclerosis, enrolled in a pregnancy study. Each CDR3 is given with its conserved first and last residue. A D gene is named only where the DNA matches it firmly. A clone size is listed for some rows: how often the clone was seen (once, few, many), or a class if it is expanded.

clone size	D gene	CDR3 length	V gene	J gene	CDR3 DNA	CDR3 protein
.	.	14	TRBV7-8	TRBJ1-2	TGTGCCAGCAGCTTAGTGGCTACAGACTATGGCTACACCTTC	CASSLVATDYGYTF
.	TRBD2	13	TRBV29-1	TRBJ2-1	TGCAGCGTCGGGACTAGCGGGAGCAATGAGCAGTTCTTC	CSVGTSGSNEQFF
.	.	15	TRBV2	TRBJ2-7	TGTGCCAGCAGTGATGGTCAGGGGATTAAGTACGAGCAGTACTTC	CASSDGQGIKYEQYF
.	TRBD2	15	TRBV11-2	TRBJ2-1	TGTGCCAGCAGCTCGACTAGCGGGGCCAACAATGAGCAGTTCTTC	CASSSTSGANNEQFF
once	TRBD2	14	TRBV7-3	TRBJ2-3	TGTGCCAGCAGCTTCTTGGGGGGGACAGATACGCAGTATTTT	CASSFLGGTDTQYF
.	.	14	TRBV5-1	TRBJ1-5	TGCGCCAGCAGCGAGGATGGAGGGGATCAGCCCCAGCATTTT	CASSEDGGDQPQHF
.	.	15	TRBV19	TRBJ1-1	TGTGCCAGTAGTATGGGGGGGACCTTGAACACTGAAGCTTTCTTT	CASSMGGTLNTEAFF
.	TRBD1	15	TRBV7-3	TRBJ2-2	TGTGCCAGCAGCTCTCAGGGGGCCAACACCGGGGAGCTGTTTTTT	CASSSQGANTGELFF
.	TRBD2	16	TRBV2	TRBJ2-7	TGTGCCAGCTGGGGACCCGGGACTAGCGCTTCCTACGAGCAGTACTTC	CASWGPGTSASYEQYF
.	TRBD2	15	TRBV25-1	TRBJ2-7	TGTGCCAGCAGTACTCCGGGTAGCGGGAGGTACGAGCAGTACTTC	CASSTPGSGRYEQYF
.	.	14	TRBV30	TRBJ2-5	TGTGCCTGGTCACCGGGACTTCCCTGGGAGACCCAGTACTTC	CAWSPGLPWETQYF
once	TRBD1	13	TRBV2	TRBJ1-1	TGTGCCAGCAGTGAAGAACAGGGGGTCAAAGCTTTCTTT	CASSEEQGVKAFF
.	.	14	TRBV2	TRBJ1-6	TGTGCCAGCAGGGAAAGAACTAATAATTCACCCCTCCACTTT	CASRERTNNSPLHF
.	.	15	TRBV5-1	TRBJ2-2	TGCGCCAGCAGCCTGGACCCGGTTAACACCGGGGAGCTGTTTTTT	CASSLDPVNTGELFF
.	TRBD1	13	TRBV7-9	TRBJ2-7	TGTGCCAGCAGCTTAGGACAGGGTACCGAGCAGTACTTC	CASSLGQGTEQYF
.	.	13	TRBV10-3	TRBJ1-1	TGTGCCATCAGGGCCGGGTCGAACACTGAAGCTTTCTTT	CAIRAGSNTEAFF
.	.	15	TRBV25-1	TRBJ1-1	TGTGCCAGCAGTGATACGCCAGGGTGGAACACTGAAGCTTTCTTT	CASSDTPGWNTEAFF
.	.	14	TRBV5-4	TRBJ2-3	TGTGCCAGCAGCCTAACCACCCCCACAGATACGCAGTATTTT	CASSLTTPTDTQYF
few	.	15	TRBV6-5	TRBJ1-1	TGTGCCAGCAGGCCTCGGGGGGGAATGAACACTGAAGCTTTCTTT	CASRPRGGMNTEAFF
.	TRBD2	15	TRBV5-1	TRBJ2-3	TGCGCCAGCAGCTGGACTAGCGGGAGCACAGATACGCAGTATTTT	CASSWTSGSTDTQYF
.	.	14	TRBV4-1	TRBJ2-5	TGCGCCAGCAGCCAAGAGAAGTGGAGTGTGACCCAGTACTTC	CASSQEKWSVTQYF
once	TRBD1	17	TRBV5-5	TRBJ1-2	TGTGCCAGCAGCCCCGGACAGGGGGCGCGAATTAACTATGGCTACACCTTC	CASSPGQGARINYGYTF
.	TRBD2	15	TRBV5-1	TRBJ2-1	TGCGCCAGCAGCTTTGGGTTAGCGGGAGCGGACGAGCAGTTCTTC	CASSFGLAGADEQFF
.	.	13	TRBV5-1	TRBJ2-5	TGCGCCAGCAGCTTACAGACACAAGAGACCCAGTACTTC	CASSLQTQETQYF
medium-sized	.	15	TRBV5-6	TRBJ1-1	TGTGCCAGCCTAAAAATGGGAGCTTTTTCCACTGAAGCTTTCTTT	CASLKMGAFSTEAFF
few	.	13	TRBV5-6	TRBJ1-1	TGTGCCAGCAGCTTGTGGGCAGTCACTGAAGCTTTCTTT	CASSLWAVTEAFF
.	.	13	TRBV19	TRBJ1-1	TGTGCCAGTAGTGGACTCATGAACACTGAAGCTTTCTTT	CASSGLMNTEAFF
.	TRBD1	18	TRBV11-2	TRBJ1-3	TGTGCCAGCAGCTTACGGGACAGGTTACTAAGCTCTGGAAACACCATATATTTT	CASSLRDRLLSSGNTIYF
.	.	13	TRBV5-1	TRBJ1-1	TGCGCCAGCAGAACAGATGAAAACACTGAAGCTTTCTTT	CASRTDENTEAFF
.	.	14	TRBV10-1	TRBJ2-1	TGCGCCAGCAGTGAGTCCTCCTACGCCAATGAGCAGTTCTTC	CASSESSYANEQFF
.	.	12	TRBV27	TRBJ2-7	TGTGCCAGCAGTTCCACAGGGACCGCGCAGTACTTC	CASSSTGTAQYF